The clone carrying this T cell receptor (beta chain) showed up many times. Its antigen is still unknown. Over 18 months, lack of ophthalmopathy progression marked Graves' hyperthyroidism as stable. The authors obtained PBMCs from more than 9.5 ml of fresh peripheral blood. This specimen comes from a study of T cells in Graves' hyperthyroidism and ophthalmopathy. Study observations and caveats: Among clonotypes expanded in thyroid above 0.001, most were also found in blood. From stable hyperthyroidism, ophthalmopathy was separated by a 13 V-J model.

RNA transcripts gave rise to amplified TCR beta CDR3 regions. HTBI primers drove first-round RT-PCR of the TCR CDR3. A single record per CDR3 protein comes from TCRdb applying MiXCR to the multiplex PCR reads. The table lists more than 650,000 distinct CDR3 sequences, 14% of them singletons, with roughly 10% in the top ten. V shed 3 bases and J 4 bases; nucleotides not matched to a gene: 8. This CDR3 has 15 residues. Germline V gene lookup returns CDR1 KGHDR and CDR2 SFDVKD. The TCR sequence derives from a woman aged 18-29 years with Graves' hyperthyroidism. This chain connects TRBV24-1 to TRBJ2-7; 7 bases are shared with TRBD1. Sequenced input: blood. The CDR3 DNA reads as TGTGCCACCAGTGATCCGAGGACAGGTTGGTACGAGCAGTACTTC. Translating gives CATSDPRTGWYEQYF.